This entry describes one T cell receptor beta chain. These data originate in a study of technical replicates of blood from a handful of donors. Measured with immunoSEQ multiplex PCR; TCRdb has only the in-frame clones, and not every one. The sample yields some 79,000 clones, 91% seen once. Germline values: CDR1 MNHEY, CDR2 SMNVEV (reference sequence). V was cut by 2 bases and J by 9 bases, with 14 bases left in between. The CDR3 contains 14 residues. This sequence joins TRBV27 and TRBJ2-1, with a tentative D call TRBD1 (5 bases). The clonotype was recovered from a human donor in good health. Some clones in this sample may be carry-over from other donors' samples. Sequencing was carried out using T cells isolated from PBMCs. CDR3 bases: TGTGCCAGCAGTTTAGACAGCCTGTGGACTGAGCAGTTCTTC. Protein: CASSLDSLWTEQFF.